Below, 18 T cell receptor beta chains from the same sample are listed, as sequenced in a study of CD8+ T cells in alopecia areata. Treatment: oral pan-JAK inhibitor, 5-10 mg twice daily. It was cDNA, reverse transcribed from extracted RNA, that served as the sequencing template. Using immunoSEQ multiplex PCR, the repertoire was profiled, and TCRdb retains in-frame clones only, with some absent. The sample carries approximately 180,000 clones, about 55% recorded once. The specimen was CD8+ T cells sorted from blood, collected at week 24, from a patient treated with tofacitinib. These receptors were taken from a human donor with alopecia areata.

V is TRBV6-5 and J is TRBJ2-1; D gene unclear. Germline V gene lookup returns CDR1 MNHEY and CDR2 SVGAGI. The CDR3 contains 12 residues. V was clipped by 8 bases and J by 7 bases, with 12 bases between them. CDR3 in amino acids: CASGTERNEQFF. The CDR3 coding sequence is TGTGCCAGCGGCACGGAAAGGAATGAGCAGTTCTTC.

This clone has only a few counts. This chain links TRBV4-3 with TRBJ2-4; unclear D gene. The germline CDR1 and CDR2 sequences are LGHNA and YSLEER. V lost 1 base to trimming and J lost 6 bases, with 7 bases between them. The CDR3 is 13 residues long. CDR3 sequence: CASSQGNRNIQYF. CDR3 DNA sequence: TGCGCCAGCAGCCAAGGCAACAGAAACATTCAGTACTTC.

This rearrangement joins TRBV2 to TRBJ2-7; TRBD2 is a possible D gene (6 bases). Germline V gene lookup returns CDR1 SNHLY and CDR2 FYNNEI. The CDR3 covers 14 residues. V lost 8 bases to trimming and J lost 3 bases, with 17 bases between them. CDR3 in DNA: TGTGCCAGCGGACTATTGGGACCGAACTACGAGCAGTACTTC. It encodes CASGLLGPNYEQYF.

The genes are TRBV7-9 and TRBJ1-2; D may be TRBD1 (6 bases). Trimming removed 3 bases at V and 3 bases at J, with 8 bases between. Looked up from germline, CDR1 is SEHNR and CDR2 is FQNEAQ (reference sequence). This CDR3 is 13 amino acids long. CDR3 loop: CASSLNRDYGYTF. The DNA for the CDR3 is TGTGCCAGCAGCTTGAACAGGGACTATGGCTACACCTTC.

CDR3 region: CASSEEDRGAHEQYF. As DNA, the CDR3 is TGTGCCAGCAGTGAGGAGGACAGGGGGGCCCACGAGCAGTACTTC. The chain links TRBV2 to TRBJ2-7, with 10 bases that match TRBD1. CDR3 length: 15 residues. After removal of 3 bases from V and 5 bases from J, the junction contained 7 bases not matched to a gene. CDR1 and CDR2 from the germline V gene are SNHLY and FYNNEI.

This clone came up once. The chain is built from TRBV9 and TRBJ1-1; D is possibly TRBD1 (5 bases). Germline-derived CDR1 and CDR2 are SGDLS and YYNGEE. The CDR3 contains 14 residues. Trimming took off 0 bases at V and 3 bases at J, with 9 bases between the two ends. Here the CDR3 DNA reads TGTGCCAGCAGCGTAGGCGGGACGGACACTGAAGCTTTCTTT. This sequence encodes CASSVGGTDTEAFF.

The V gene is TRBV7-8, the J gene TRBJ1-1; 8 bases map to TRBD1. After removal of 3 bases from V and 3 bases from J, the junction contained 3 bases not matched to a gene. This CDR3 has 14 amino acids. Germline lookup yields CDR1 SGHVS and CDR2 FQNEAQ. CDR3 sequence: CASSFTQGDTEAFF. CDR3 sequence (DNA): TGTGCCAGCAGCTTTACACAGGGGGACACTGAAGCTTTCTTT.

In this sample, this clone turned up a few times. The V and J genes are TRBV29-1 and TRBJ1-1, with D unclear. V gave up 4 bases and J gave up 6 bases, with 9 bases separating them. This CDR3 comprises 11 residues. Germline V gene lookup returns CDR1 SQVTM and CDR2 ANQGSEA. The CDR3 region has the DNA TGCAGCGTTGCACAGAATTCTGAAGCTTTCTTT. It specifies CSVAQNSEAFF.

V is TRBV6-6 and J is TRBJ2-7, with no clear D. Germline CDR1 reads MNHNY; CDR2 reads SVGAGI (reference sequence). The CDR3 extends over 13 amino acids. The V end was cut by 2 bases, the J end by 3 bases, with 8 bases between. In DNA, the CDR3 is TGTGCCAGCAGTTACGTTGGGAACTACGAGCAGTACTTC. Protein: CASSYVGNYEQYF.

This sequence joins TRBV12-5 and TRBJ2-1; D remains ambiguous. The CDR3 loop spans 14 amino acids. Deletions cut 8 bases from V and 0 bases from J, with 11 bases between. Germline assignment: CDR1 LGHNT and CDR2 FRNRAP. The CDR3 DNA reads TGTGCTAGTAATTGGGCCAGCTCCTACAATGAGCAGTTCTTC. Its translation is CASNWASSYNEQFF.

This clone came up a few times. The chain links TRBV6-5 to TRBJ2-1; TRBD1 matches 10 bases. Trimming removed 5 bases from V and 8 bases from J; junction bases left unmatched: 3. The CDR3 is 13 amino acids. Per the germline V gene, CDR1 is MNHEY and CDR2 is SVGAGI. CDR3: CASSTGTGDEQFF. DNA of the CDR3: TGTGCCAGCAGTACTGGGACAGGGGATGAGCAGTTCTTC.

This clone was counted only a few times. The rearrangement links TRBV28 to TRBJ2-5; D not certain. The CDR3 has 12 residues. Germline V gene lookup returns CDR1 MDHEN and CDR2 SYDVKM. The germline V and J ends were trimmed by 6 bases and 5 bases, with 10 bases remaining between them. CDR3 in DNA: TGTGCCAGCAGCCCCACTTCGGAGACCCAGTACTTC. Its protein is CASSPTSETQYF.

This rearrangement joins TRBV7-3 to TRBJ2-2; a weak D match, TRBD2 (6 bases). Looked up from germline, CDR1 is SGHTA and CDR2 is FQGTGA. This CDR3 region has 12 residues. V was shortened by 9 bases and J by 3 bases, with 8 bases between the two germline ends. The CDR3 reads CASGGDTGELFF. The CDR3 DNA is TGTGCCAGTGGAGGGGACACCGGGGAGCTGTTTTTT.

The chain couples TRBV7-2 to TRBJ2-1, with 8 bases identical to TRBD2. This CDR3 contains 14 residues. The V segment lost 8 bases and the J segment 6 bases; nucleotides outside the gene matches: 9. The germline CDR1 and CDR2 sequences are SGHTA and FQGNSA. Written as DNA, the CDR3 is TGTGCCAGCCGAAGGGACGGGGGGGCCAATGAGCAGTTCTTC. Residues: CASRRDGGANEQFF.

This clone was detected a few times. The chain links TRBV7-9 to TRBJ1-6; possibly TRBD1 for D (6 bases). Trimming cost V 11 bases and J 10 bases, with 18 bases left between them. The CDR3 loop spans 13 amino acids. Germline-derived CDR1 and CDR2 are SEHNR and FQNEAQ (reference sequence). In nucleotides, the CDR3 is TGTGCCGGTACACAGGGTCCAGGATCACCCCTCCACTTT. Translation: CAGTQGPGSPLHF. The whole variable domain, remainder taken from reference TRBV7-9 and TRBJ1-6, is DTGVSQNPRHKITKRGQNVTFRCDPISEHNRLYWYRQTLGQGPEFLTYFQNEAQLEKSRLLSDRFSAERPKGSFSTLEIQRTEQGDSAMYLCAGTQGPGSPLHFGNGTRLTVT.

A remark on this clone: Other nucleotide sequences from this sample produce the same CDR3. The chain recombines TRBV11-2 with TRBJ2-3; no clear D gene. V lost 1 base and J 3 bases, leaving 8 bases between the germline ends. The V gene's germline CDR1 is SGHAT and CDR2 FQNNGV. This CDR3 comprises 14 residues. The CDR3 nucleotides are TGTGCCAGCAGCTTAGGTCGGTCGACAGATACGCAGTATTTT. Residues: CASSLGRSTDTQYF.

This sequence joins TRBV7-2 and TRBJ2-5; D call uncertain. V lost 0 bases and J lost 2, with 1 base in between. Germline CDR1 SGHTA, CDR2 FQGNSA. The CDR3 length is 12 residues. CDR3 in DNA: TGTGCCAGCAGCTTAGCGCAAGAGACCCAGTACTTC. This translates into CASSLAQETQYF.

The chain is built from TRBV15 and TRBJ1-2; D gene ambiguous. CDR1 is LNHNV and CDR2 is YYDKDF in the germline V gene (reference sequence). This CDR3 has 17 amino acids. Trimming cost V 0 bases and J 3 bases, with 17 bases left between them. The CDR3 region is CATSRDLGTWLDYGYTF. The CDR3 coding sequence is TGTGCCACCAGCAGAGATCTCGGCACCTGGCTAGACTATGGCTACACCTTC.